The clone carrying this TCR beta chain was seen a few times. This sample was included in a study of beta chain features in type 1 diabetes. Expressed TCRB transcripts were sequenced after all isolated RNA was converted to cDNA. The method was immunoSEQ multiplex PCR; TCRdb's version includes in-frame clones alone and lacks a portion of them. The profile shows approximately 150,000 clones, 7.5% to 9.5% of them singletons. Trimming cost V 3 bases and J 0 bases, with 12 bases left between them. This CDR3 is 15 amino acids long. Germline CDR1 reads ENHRY; CDR2 reads SYGVKD. The chain employs TRBV10-3 and TRBJ2-7; D possibly corresponds to TRBD1 (6 bases). Specimen: central memory CD4+ T cells from blood. The TCR sequence derives from a woman in her late teens or twenties in good health. This chain's CDR3 is CAISDSGGPSYEQYF. CDR3 bases: TGTGCCATCAGTGATAGTGGGGGCCCCTCCTACGAGCAGTACTTC.